The 28 T cell receptor beta chains in this list originate from one sample, sequenced in a study of blood T cell repertoires in COVID-19. TCRdb's copy holds only in-frame clones and misses some; the assay was immunoSEQ multiplex PCR. The sample carries around 200,000 clones, over 70% recorded once. The sequenced sample was peripheral blood. The receptors stem from a man in his forties or fifties with active or convalescent COVID-19.

This clone occurred once. CDR3 region: CSVTQGGWTGELFF. The CDR3 DNA reads TGCAGCGTGACACAGGGGGGATGGACCGGGGAGCTGTTTTTT. V usage is TRBV29-1 and J usage is TRBJ2-2; 8 nucleotides match TRBD1. The CDR3 has 14 amino acids. The V segment lost 6 bases and the J segment 5 bases; nucleotides outside the gene matches: 8. Germline values: CDR1 SQVTM, CDR2 ANQGSEA.

This clone came up a few times. CDR3 nucleotide sequence: TGTGCCAGCAGTATCGCGGTCCTTAATTCACCCCTCCACTTT. Translated, it gives CASSIAVLNSPLHF. The rearrangement joins TRBV2 to TRBJ1-6; D remains unclear. The germline V gene encodes CDR1 SNHLY and CDR2 FYNNEI. This CDR3 spans 14 amino acids. V lost 5 bases to trimming and J lost 6 bases, with 11 bases between them.

The V gene is TRBV28, the J gene TRBJ1-1; D is perhaps TRBD1 (6 bases). CDR1 and CDR2 from the germline V gene are MDHEN and SYDVKM. V was clipped by 2 bases and J by 7 bases, with 17 bases between them. The CDR3 contains 15 residues. The CDR3 reads CASSLRGTAISEAFF. As DNA, the CDR3 is TGTGCCAGCAGTTTAAGGGGGACGGCCATAAGTGAAGCTTTCTTT.

This chain joins TRBV7-7 and TRBJ1-1; no firm D call. This CDR3 spans 13 amino acids. Germline V gene lookup returns CDR1 SSHAT and CDR2 FNYEAQ (reference sequence). The CDR3 spells CASARTMNTEAFF. The CDR3 nucleotides are TGTGCTAGCGCTAGAACTATGAACACTGAAGCTTTCTTT.

The chain couples TRBV11-3 to TRBJ2-1, with TRBD2 identical over 12 bases. This CDR3 is 18 amino acids long. J lost 5 bases, V lost 1 base, and 9 bases had no gene match. The germline V gene encodes CDR1 SGHNT and CDR2 YENEEA. For the CDR3, the DNA is TGTGCCAGCAGCTTAGGAAATCCGGGACTAGCGGGCAACAATGAGCAGTTCTTC. Its protein is CASSLGNPGLAGNNEQFF.

The chain combines TRBV10-3 with TRBJ2-1, with unresolved D. Germline CDR1 and CDR2: ENHRY and SYGVKD. The V end lost 5 bases, the J end lost 2 bases, and 10 bases lay between the germline ends. CDR3 length: 14 amino acids. CDR3 sequence: CAISSEAPYNEQFF. DNA of the CDR3: TGTGCCATCAGTAGCGAGGCCCCCTACAATGAGCAGTTCTTC.

This rearrangement joins TRBV12-5 to TRBJ2-7; TRBD1 aligns across 10 bases. Looked up from germline, CDR1 is LGHNT and CDR2 is FRNRAP. The CDR3 runs to 17 residues. Germline trimming cut 4 bases from V and 5 bases from J; bases unmatched to any gene: 14. As DNA, the CDR3 is TGTGCTAGTGGTTCCCCTCCCCCAGGGACAGGGGTTGACGAGCAGTACTTC. This sequence encodes CASGSPPPGTGVDEQYF.

The rearrangement uses TRBV18 and TRBJ2-1, with D possibly being TRBD1 (5 bases). CDR1 KGHSH and CDR2 LQKENI come from the germline V gene. The ends were cut back, 3 bases at V and 7 bases at J, with 25 bases in the middle. The CDR3 is 18 amino acids. For the CDR3, the DNA is TGTGCCAGCTCACCGTTGCAGGGAAGTAATTATAGGTCGAATGAGCAGTTCTTC. It yields the protein CASSPLQGSNYRSNEQFF.

The rearrangement joins TRBV19 to TRBJ1-4; 8 bases map to TRBD1. Germline trimming cut 5 bases from V and 7 bases from J; bases unmatched to any gene: 6. The V gene's germline CDR1 is LNHDA and CDR2 SQIVND (reference sequence). The CDR3 contains 14 residues. The CDR3 reads CASSQNRGSEKLFF. The CDR3 bases are TGTGCCAGTAGTCAAAACAGGGGGAGTGAAAAACTGTTTTTT.

The chain is built from TRBV24-1 and TRBJ1-2; TRBD1 aligns across 9 bases. Germline-derived CDR1 and CDR2 are KGHDR and SFDVKD. The junction had 10 bases not matched to a gene; V was cut back by 4 bases and J by 5 bases. The CDR3 totals 16 residues. The CDR3 region is CATSDLGGQGLYGYTF. As DNA, the CDR3 is TGTGCCACCAGTGACCTGGGGGGACAGGGTTTATATGGCTACACCTTC.

Comment on this clone: The sample contains more than one DNA sequence encoding this CDR3. The chain uses TRBV28 and TRBJ1-2; no clear D. CDR1 is MDHEN, CDR2 SYDVKM, per germline. The CDR3 runs to 12 residues. V lost 6 bases to trimming and J lost 1 base, with 6 bases between them. The DNA of the CDR3 is TGTGCCAGCAGCCTACTTAACTATGGCTACACCTTC. Its translation: CASSLLNYGYTF.

The J gene is TRBJ2-1, the V gene TRBV28; 9 nucleotides line up with TRBD1. CDR3 length: 13 amino acids. Germline assignment: CDR1 MDHEN and CDR2 SYDVKM. J lost 7 bases, V lost 9 bases, and 7 bases had no gene match. The CDR3 region has the DNA TGTGCCAGTACCTACAGGGGGCTGAATGAGCAGTTCTTC. This codes for CASTYRGLNEQFF.

The genes are TRBV18 and TRBJ2-7; 11 bases are a match to TRBD1. V shed 1 base and J 4 bases; nucleotides not matched to a gene: 9. Germline V CDR1 and CDR2: KGHSH, LQKENI. CDR3 size: 17 residues. DNA for the CDR3: TGTGCCAGCTCACCACGGCGGGCGGGACAGGGGGTATACGAGCAGTACTTC. It codes for CASSPRRAGQGVYEQYF.

V and J are TRBV4-1 and TRBJ2-5; D perhaps matches TRBD1 (6 bases). The V end lost 1 base, the J end lost 2 bases, and 8 bases lay between the germline ends. There are 14 residues in the CDR3. Germline V gene lookup returns CDR1 MGHRA and CDR2 YSYEKL. The chain's CDR3 is CASSQGTVQETQYF. DNA for the CDR3: TGCGCCAGCAGCCAAGGGACAGTACAAGAGACCCAGTACTTC.

The chain is built from TRBV13 and TRBJ2-7; 11 bases line up with TRBD2. The CDR3 spans 15 residues. CDR1 is PRHDT and CDR2 is FYEKMQ in the germline V gene (reference sequence). V lost 5 bases to trimming and J lost 6 bases; unmatched junction nucleotides: 9. DNA for the CDR3: TGTGCCAGCAGCCCCTACACTAGCGGGAGCCCCGAGCAGTACTTC. Its translation: CASSPYTSGSPEQYF.

The chain combines TRBV7-8 with TRBJ1-5; D perhaps matches TRBD1 (6 bases). V was trimmed by 5 bases and J by 3 bases, leaving 14 bases between them. The CDR3 consists of 15 residues. The germline CDR1 and CDR2 sequences are SGHVS and FQNEAQ. The CDR3 protein is CASSTWGLVNQPQHF. The CDR3 region has the DNA TGTGCCAGCAGCACGTGGGGGCTGGTCAATCAGCCCCAGCATTTT.

This rearrangement joins TRBV23-1 to TRBJ1-1; D uncertain. TRBV23-1 is an ORF, with its function uncertain. The CDR3 runs to 17 residues. V was shortened by 6 bases and J by 0 bases, with 20 bases between the two germline ends. CDR3 sequence: CASSMNGRLSMNTEAFF. The CDR3 DNA is TGCGCCAGCAGCATGAATGGGCGTCTCTCCATGAACACTGAAGCTTTCTTT.

The chain joins TRBV14 to TRBJ2-5, with D uncertain. The V and J ends lost 2 bases and 4 bases respectively, with 8 bases between them. CDR3 length: 13 residues. The germline V gene encodes CDR1 SGHDN and CDR2 FVKESK. CDR3 protein: CASSQLVAETQYF. For the CDR3, the DNA is TGTGCCAGCAGCCAACTAGTTGCAGAGACCCAGTACTTC.

This clone came up once. The J gene is TRBJ1-5, the V gene TRBV7-9, with 7 bases that match TRBD1. The V gene's germline CDR1 is SEHNR and CDR2 FQNEAQ (reference sequence). CDR3 length equals 14 residues. Losses at the gene ends were 3 bases for V and 3 bases for J; bases not matched to a gene: 2. CDR3: CASSLGQNNQPQHF. The CDR3, as DNA: TGTGCCAGCAGCTTGGGACAGAACAATCAGCCCCAGCATTTT. The full variable domain, rest sourced from reference TRBV7-9 and TRBJ1-5, is DTGVSQNPRHKITKRGQNVTFRCDPISEHNRLYWYRQTLGQGPEFLTYFQNEAQLEKSRLLSDRFSAERPKGSFSTLEIQRTEQGDSAMYLCASSLGQNNQPQHFGDGTRLSIL.

The J gene is TRBJ1-5, the V gene TRBV20-1; D is perhaps TRBD1 (5 bases). This CDR3 is 11 amino acids long. Germline-derived CDR1 and CDR2 are DFQATT and SNEGSKA (reference sequence). The V end was cut by 5 bases, the J end by 7 bases, with 9 bases between. CDR3 nucleotides: TGCAGTGCTGGTAGACAGCAGCCCCAGCATTTT. Translating gives CSAGRQQPQHF.

This clone was seen just once. The rearrangement joins TRBV7-8 to TRBJ2-7; tentatively, D is TRBD1 (6 bases). V was clipped by 10 bases and J by 5 bases, with 15 bases between them. Per the germline V gene, CDR1 is SGHVS and CDR2 is FQNEAQ. CDR3 length equals 12 residues. CDR3: CATQDSPHEQYF. In nucleotides, the CDR3 is TGTGCCACCCAGGACAGTCCCCACGAGCAGTACTTC.

The chain uses TRBV27 and TRBJ1-6, with a possible D match to TRBD1 (5 bases). Germline V lookup: CDR1 MNHEY, CDR2 SMNVEV (reference sequence). Trimming took 6 bases from V and 7 from J, leaving 10 bases between them. There are 13 residues in the CDR3. In DNA form, the CDR3 reads TGTGCCAGCAGCGAAAGGGGAAATTCACCCCTCCACTTT. Its translation: CASSERGNSPLHF.

V usage is TRBV28 and J usage is TRBJ1-6, with a tentative D call TRBD1 (5 bases). The germline V gene has CDR1 MDHEN and CDR2 SYDVKM. The CDR3 is made up of 14 amino acids. V was trimmed by 6 bases and J by 9 bases, leaving 15 bases between them. The CDR3, as DNA: TGTGCCAGCAGCGGTGGGCTAGACAGTTCACCCCTCCACTTT. Amino acid sequence: CASSGGLDSSPLHF. The whole variable domain, remainder taken from reference TRBV28 and TRBJ1-6, is DVKVTQSSRYLVKRTGEKVFLECVQDMDHENMFWYRQDPGLGLRLIYFSYDVKMKEKGDIPEGYSVSREKKERFSLILESASTNQTSMYLCASSGGLDSSPLHFGNGTRLTVT.

This clone was detected only a few times. This chain joins TRBV2 and TRBJ2-2; a weak D match, TRBD2 (6 bases). Between the trimmed V and J ends, which lost 6 bases and 6 bases, there was a span of 14 bases. Germline V gene data show CDR1 as SNHLY and CDR2 as FYNNEI. CDR3 length: 14 amino acids. The CDR3, as DNA: TGTGCCAGCAGAGGCCTGGGGACTGCCGGGGAGCTGTTTTTT. Translation: CASRGLGTAGELFF.

The V call is TRBV24-1, the J call TRBJ1-5; 9 bases are shared with TRBD1. The CDR3 is 14 residues long. V was clipped by 4 bases and J by 6 bases; unmatched bases: 3. Germline-derived CDR1 and CDR2 are KGHDR and SFDVKD. CDR3 sequence reads: CATSDRQGGQPQHF. For the CDR3, the DNA is TGTGCCACCAGTGACCGACAGGGGGGTCAGCCCCAGCATTTT.

The chain is built from TRBV21-1 and TRBJ1-5; no DNA check was done on the table's D call, TRBD1. TRBV21-1 is tagged as a pseudogene. The CDR3 runs 18 residues. For the CDR3, the DNA is TGTGCCAGCAGGCCACAAAGGGGGGGACAGGGTTGGAATCAGCCCCAGCATTTT. It yields the protein CASRPQRGGQGWNQPQHF.

The chain is built from TRBV7-8 and TRBJ2-7; 9 bases agree with TRBD2. V was pared by 1 base and J by 2 bases, with 9 bases of the junction left unmatched. The CDR3 runs to 17 residues. Germline V gene lookup returns CDR1 SGHVS and CDR2 FQNEAQ. CDR3 region: CASSLVIAGAITYEQYF. CDR3 DNA sequence: TGTGCCAGCAGCTTAGTTATAGCGGGAGCGATAACCTACGAGCAGTACTTC. Using reference TRBV7-8 and TRBJ2-7 for the parts outside the CDR3, the full variable domain is GAGVSQSPRYKVAKRGQDVALRCDPISGHVSLFWYQQALGQGPEFLTYFQNEAQLDKSGLPSDRFFAERPEGSVSTLKIQRTQQEDSAVYLCASSLVIAGAITYEQYFGPGTRLTVT.

The chain is built from TRBV18 and TRBJ2-5, with 14 bases that match TRBD2. The V gene end was trimmed by 4 bases and the J gene end by 1 base; junction bases not matched to a gene: 14. This CDR3 region has 20 residues. Germline CDR1 is KGHSH and CDR2 is LQKENI. CDR3: CASSRNRGLAGEGGQETQYF. The CDR3 nucleotides read TGTGCCAGCTCACGCAACCGGGGACTAGCGGGAGAAGGGGGCCAAGAGACCCAGTACTTC. The variable domain in full, completed from reference TRBV18 and TRBJ2-5, reads NAGVMQNPRHLVRRRGQEARLRCSPMKGHSHVYWYRQLPEEGLKFMVYLQKENIIDESGMPKERFSAEFPKEGPSILRIQQVVRGDSAAYFCASSRNRGLAGEGGQETQYFGPGTRLLVL.